This T cell receptor (beta chain) was observed in a study of CD8+ T cells in alopecia areata. Overall study context: Administration of oral tofacitinib to treated patients was at 5 to 10 mg twice daily. Using the percentage of affected scalp area, treated patients' severity was scored. Regarding the study as a whole: Scalp sample sequencing also detects resident alphabeta T cells of normal skin.

Treatment: oral pan-JAK inhibitor, 5-10 mg twice daily. Turning to this clone: No antigen is known for it.

RNA extraction and reverse transcription yielded cDNA as sequencing template. Only in-frame clones appear in the TCRdb table, and some are missing; sequencing was by immunoSEQ multiplex PCR. The sample lists over 150,000 clones, less than 70% occurring once. V was clipped by 3 bases and J by 2 bases, with 4 bases between them. This CDR3 has 11 amino acids. Germline V gene lookup returns CDR1 SQVTM and CDR2 ANQGSEA. This clonotype originated in a human donor with alopecia areata. The chain is built from TRBV29-1 and TRBJ1-1; D is unresolved. The sample consisted of CD4+ T cells sorted from blood, taken at week 24, from a patient treated with tofacitinib. This CDR3 is CSVEVNTEAFF. The DNA for the CDR3 is TGCAGCGTTGAGGTAAACACTGAAGCTTTCTTT.